This T cell receptor beta chain comes out of a study of blood T cell repertoires in COVID-19. On the study more broadly: Samples came from the United States, Italy and Spain, spanning acute and convalescent COVID-19. PBMCs, B-cell-depleted T cells, or T cells provided the cDNA or gDNA that made up the material.

This clone occurred once. In the original analysis: Amplification with reference gene primers provided the estimates of nucleated cell counts. The data were produced by immunoSEQ multiplex PCR, yet TCRdb's version contains in-frame clones alone and is incomplete. That table is the source of V, J and clone size, and D and trimming were worked out from the DNA. This repertoire shows 130,000 or so clones, 60% to 75% found once; its top ten account for less than 2.5%. Germline V gene data show CDR1 as SGHKS and CDR2 as YYEKEE (reference sequence). V shed 3 bases and J 2 bases; nucleotides not matched to a gene: 4. This CDR3 comprises 14 residues.

This TCR was recovered from a woman in her 70s with acute or convalescent COVID-19. Sequenced input: peripheral blood. This chain joins TRBV5-5 and TRBJ1-1; 7 nucleotides match TRBD1. This CDR3 is CASSSWTGNTEAFF. DNA of the CDR3: TGTGCCAGCAGCTCCTGGACAGGAAACACTGAAGCTTTCTTT.